This T cell receptor beta chain came from a study of CD4 T cells in relation to SARS-CoV-2 and coronaviruses. Study information: Shared crossreactive spike epitopes were mapped to their HLA restriction.

Comments on this clone: Antigen: not known.

Uncultured naive and memory CD4+ T cells supplied DNA for deep TCR-beta sequencing. Sequencing was performed with immunoSEQ multiplex PCR; in TCRdb, only in-frame clones are kept and a portion is missing. The data hold tens of thousands of clones, with approximately 94% observed a single time. Before the COVID-19 pandemic, during about 2010-2018, CD4+ T cells were taken from unexposed donors. V was clipped by 5 bases and J by 2 bases, with 12 bases between them. The CDR3 loop spans 14 amino acids. CDR1 is MNHEY and CDR2 is SVGAGI in the germline V gene. Overall study results and limits: The cross-reactivity analysis covered only spike protein, not other viral proteins.

V and J are TRBV6-5 and TRBJ1-1; no clear D. The source material was naive CD4+ T cells from PBMCs. As to subset: naive CD4+ T cells isolated by negative enrichment. The TCR comes from a human donor in good health. CDR3 in DNA: TGTGCCAGCAGTACTACCGGGAAAAACACTGAAGCTTTCTTT. Translating gives CASSTTGKNTEAFF.